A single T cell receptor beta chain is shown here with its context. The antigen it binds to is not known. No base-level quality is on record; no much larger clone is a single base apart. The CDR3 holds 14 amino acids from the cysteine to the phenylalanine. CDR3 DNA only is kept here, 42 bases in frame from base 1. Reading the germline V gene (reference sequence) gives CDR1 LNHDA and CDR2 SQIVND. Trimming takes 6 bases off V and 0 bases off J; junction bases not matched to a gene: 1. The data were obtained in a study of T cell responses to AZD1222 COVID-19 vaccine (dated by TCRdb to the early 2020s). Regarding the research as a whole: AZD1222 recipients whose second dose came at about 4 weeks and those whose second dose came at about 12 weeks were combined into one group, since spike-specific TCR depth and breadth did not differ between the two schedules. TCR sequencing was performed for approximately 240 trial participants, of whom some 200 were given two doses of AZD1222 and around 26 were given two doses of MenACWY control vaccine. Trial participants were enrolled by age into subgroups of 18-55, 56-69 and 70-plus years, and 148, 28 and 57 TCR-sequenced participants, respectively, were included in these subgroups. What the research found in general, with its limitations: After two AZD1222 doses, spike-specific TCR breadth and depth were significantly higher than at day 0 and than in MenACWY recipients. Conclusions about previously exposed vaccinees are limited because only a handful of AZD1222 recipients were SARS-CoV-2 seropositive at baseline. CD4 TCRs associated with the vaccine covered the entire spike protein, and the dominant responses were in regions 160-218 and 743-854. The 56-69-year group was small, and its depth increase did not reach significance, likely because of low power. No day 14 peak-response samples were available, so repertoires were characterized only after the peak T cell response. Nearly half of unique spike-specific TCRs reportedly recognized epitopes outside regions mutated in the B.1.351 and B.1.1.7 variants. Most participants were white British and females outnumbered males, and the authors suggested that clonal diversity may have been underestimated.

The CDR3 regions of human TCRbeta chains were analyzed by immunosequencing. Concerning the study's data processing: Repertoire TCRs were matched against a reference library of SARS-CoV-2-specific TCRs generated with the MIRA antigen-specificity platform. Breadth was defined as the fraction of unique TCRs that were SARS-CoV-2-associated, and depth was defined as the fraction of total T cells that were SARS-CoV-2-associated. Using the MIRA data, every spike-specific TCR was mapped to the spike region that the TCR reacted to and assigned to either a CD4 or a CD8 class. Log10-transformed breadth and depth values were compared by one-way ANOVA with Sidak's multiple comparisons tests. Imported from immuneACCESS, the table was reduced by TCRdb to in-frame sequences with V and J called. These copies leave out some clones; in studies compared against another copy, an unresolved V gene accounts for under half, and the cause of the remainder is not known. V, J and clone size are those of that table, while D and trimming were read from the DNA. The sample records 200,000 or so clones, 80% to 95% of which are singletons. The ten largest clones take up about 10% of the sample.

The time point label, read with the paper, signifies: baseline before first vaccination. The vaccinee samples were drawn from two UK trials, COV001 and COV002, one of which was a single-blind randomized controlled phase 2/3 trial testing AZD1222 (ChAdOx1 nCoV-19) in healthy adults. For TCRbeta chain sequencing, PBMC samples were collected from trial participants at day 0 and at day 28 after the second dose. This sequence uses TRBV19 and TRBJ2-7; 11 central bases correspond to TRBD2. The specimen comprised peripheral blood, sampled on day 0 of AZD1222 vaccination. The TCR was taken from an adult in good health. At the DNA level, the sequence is TGTGCCAGTAGAACTAGCGGGAGCTCCTACGAGCAGTACTTC. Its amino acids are CASRTSGSSYEQYF.